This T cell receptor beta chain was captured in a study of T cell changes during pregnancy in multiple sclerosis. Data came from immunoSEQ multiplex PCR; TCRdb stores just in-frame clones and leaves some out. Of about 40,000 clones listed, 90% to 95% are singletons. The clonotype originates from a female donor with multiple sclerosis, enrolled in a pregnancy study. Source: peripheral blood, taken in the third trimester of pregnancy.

CDR3 in amino acids: CASSFSQGTDTQYF. DNA for the CDR3: TGCGCCAGCAGCTTCTCTCAGGGTACAGATACGCAGTATTTT. J is TRBJ2-3 and V is TRBV5-1; D possibly corresponds to TRBD1 (5 bases). This CDR3 spans 14 amino acids. The ends were cut back, 2 bases at V and 3 bases at J, with 10 bases in the middle. Germline V CDR1 and CDR2: SGHRS, YFSETQ.